This passage covers 22 T cell receptor beta chains from one sample sequenced in a study of T-cell reconstitution after alpha-beta-depleted transplantation in children (dated by TCRdb to 2016 to 2017). The treatment or condition tag for this specimen amounts to: allogeneic hematopoietic cell transplantation with graft depleted of TCRalphabeta T cells and CD19 B cells. The library was produced with PCR. TCRdb shows the sequencer as Illumina HiSeq 2500. To normalize quantification of the TCRbeta repertoire, the TCR libraries were built with molecular barcoding that relied on unique molecular identifiers. Starting from the raw public reads, TCRdb applied fastp trimming at Q25, assembled clones with MiXCR and retained in-frame beta chains. Rows with one shared CDR3 protein collapse into an entry with the most common genes and DNA. Within this sample are 350,000 to 500,000 distinct CDR3 sequences, with 43% of them counted one time only. The top ten clonotypes cover under 30% of the sample.

The sequencing used PBMCs, collected before TCRalphabeta/CD19-depleted stem cell transplant. Receptors originate from a girl aged 2-10 years with aplastic anemia, due to receive a stem cell transplant.

The V gene is TRBV28, the J gene TRBJ1-3; a weak D match, TRBD1 (5 bases). Trimming shortened V by 8 bases and J by 12 bases, and 17 bases separated the two germline ends. This CDR3 has 12 amino acids. CDR1 is MDHEN and CDR2 is SYDVKM in the germline V gene. The CDR3 sequence: CASEKLQVLIYF. DNA for the CDR3: TGTGCCAGCGAAAAATTACAGGTACTCATATATTTT.

This chain connects TRBV29-1 to TRBJ2-7; TRBD2 might be the D (6 bases). The CDR3 has 13 residues. CDR1 SQVTM and CDR2 ANQGSEA come from the germline V gene. The ends were cut back, 3 bases at V and 7 bases at J, with 16 bases in the middle. CDR3 region: CSVEDGTLGEQYF. CDR3 nucleotide sequence: TGCAGCGTTGAGGACGGGACTTTAGGGGAGCAGTACTTC.

This clonotype was picked up many times. This chain joins TRBV4-3 and TRBJ2-6; D possibly corresponds to TRBD1 (5 bases). From germline, CDR1 is LGHNA and CDR2 YSLEER. The CDR3 runs 16 residues. Deletions cut 1 base from V and 6 bases from J, with 13 bases between. The CDR3 spells CASSQGVGAVANVLTF. CDR3 nucleotides: TGCGCCAGCAGCCAAGGAGTAGGGGCGGTGGCCAACGTCCTGACTTTC.

V gene TRBV5-1 combines with J gene TRBJ1-1; 8 bases are a match to TRBD1. Germline loops: CDR1 SGHRS, CDR2 YFSETQ. This CDR3 region has 16 residues. The V gene end was trimmed by 3 bases and the J gene end by 0 bases; junction bases not matched to a gene: 7. The CDR3 spells CASSSGDRIMNTEAFF. In nucleotides, the CDR3 is TGCGCCAGCAGCTCAGGGGACAGGATTATGAACACTGAAGCTTTCTTT. Filled out from reference TRBV5-1 and TRBJ1-1, the complete variable domain reads KAGVTQTPRYLIKTRGQQVTLSCSPISGHRSVSWYQQTPGQGLQFLFEYFSETQRNKGNFPGRFSGRQFSNSRSEMNVSTLELGDSALYLCASSSGDRIMNTEAFFGQGTRLTVV.

The V and J genes are TRBV5-1 and TRBJ1-1, with D perhaps matching TRBD1 (6 bases). The germline V gene encodes CDR1 SGHRS and CDR2 YFSETQ. Between the trimmed V and J ends, which lost 4 bases and 3 bases, there was a span of 19 bases. The CDR3 loop spans 16 amino acids. The CDR3 sequence: CASSPRGRGRDTEAFF. The CDR3 DNA reads as TGCGCCAGCAGCCCCCGCGGCAGGGGAAGGGACACTGAAGCTTTCTTT.

There are many counts of this clonotype. The chain couples TRBV4-3 to TRBJ2-2; D might be TRBD1 (6 bases). From germline, CDR1 is LGHNA and CDR2 YSLEER. V was trimmed by 2 bases and J by 5 bases, leaving 9 bases between them. This CDR3 spans 14 amino acids. DNA of the CDR3: TGCGCCAGCAGCCAACTAGGGGGAACCGGGGAGCTGTTTTTT. Translation gives CASSQLGGTGELFF.

This clonotype was counted ten times or more. This rearrangement joins TRBV29-1 to TRBJ1-3, with D maybe TRBD1 (6 bases). Germline V gene sequence: CDR1 SQVTM, CDR2 ANQGSEA. V was shortened by 4 bases and J by 6 bases, with 10 bases between the two germline ends. The CDR3 sequence is 12 residues long. The CDR3 protein is CSVGQGTNTIYF. DNA of the CDR3: TGCAGCGTTGGCCAGGGGACAAACACCATATATTTT.

Many counts were recorded for this clonotype. The V call is TRBV4-1, the J call TRBJ1-3, with a weak D call TRBD1 (6 bases). This CDR3 is 14 amino acids long. The V gene's germline CDR1 is MGHRA and CDR2 YSYEKL. V was shortened by 0 bases and J by 4 bases, with 7 bases between the two germline ends. CDR3 region: CASSQDTGGNTIYF. CDR3 bases: TGCGCCAGCAGCCAAGATACAGGGGGAAACACCATATATTTT.

This sequence joins TRBV6-2 or TRBV6-3 and TRBJ2-2, with 10 nucleotides matching TRBD1. The J segment lost 3 bases and the V segment lost 5 bases, leaving 3 bases of the junction unmatched. The CDR3 is 15 amino acids. Germline V gene lookup returns CDR1 MNHEY and CDR2 SVGEGT. CDR3 residues: CASSPTGGDTGELFF. CDR3 sequence (DNA): TGTGCCAGCAGTCCGACAGGGGGCGACACCGGGGAGCTGTTTTTT.

This clonotype has a count of ten or more. This CDR3 reads CSVERGAGELFF. CDR3 coding DNA: TGCAGCGTTGAACGGGGAGCGGGGGAGCTGTTTTTT. This rearrangement joins TRBV29-1 to TRBJ2-2, with D possibly being TRBD2 (5 bases). There are 12 residues in the CDR3. Trimming stripped 2 bases from V and 8 bases from J, with 9 bases between. Per the germline V gene, CDR1 is SQVTM and CDR2 is ANQGSEA.

V and J are TRBV5-1 and TRBJ2-3; the match to TRBD2 covers 12 bases. This CDR3 is 17 amino acids long. Unmatched junction bases numbered 8, after V lost 1 base and J lost 5 bases. Germline V gene sequence: CDR1 SGHRS, CDR2 YFSETQ. The CDR3 here is CASSLNPGLAGLDTQYF. CDR3 nucleotides: TGCGCCAGCAGCTTGAACCCAGGACTAGCGGGATTAGATACGCAGTATTTT.

The chain employs TRBV20-1 and TRBJ2-3, with D possibly TRBD2 on 5 matching bases. Germline lookup yields CDR1 DFQATT and CDR2 SNEGSKA (reference sequence). Deletions cut 0 bases from V and 0 bases from J, with 10 bases between. The CDR3 spans 15 residues. CDR3 bases: TGCAGTGCTAGAGATGGAGCGGATAGCACAGATACGCAGTATTTT. Amino acids: CSARDGADSTDTQYF.

The chain has TRBV27 and TRBJ2-1, with D perhaps matching TRBD2 (5 bases). Per the germline V gene, CDR1 is MNHEY and CDR2 is SMNVEV (reference sequence). V was pared by 3 bases and J by 0 bases, with 9 bases between. The CDR3 length is 15 residues. The CDR3 bases are TGTGCCAGCAGTTTCGGGGTCAGCTCCTACAATGAGCAGTTCTTC. It encodes CASSFGVSSYNEQFF.

Points on this clonotype: The CDR3 end shows no conserved phenylalanine or tryptophan, and so a read error is likely. V gene TRBV2 combines with J gene TRBJ2-7, with D possibly TRBD1 on 6 matching bases. Per the germline V gene, CDR1 is SNHLY and CDR2 is FYNNEI. The CDR3 runs 12 residues. With 8 bases removed from V and 4 bases from J, the gap between germline ends came to 12 bases. CDR3 nucleotide sequence: TGTGCCAGCGCCGGCAGGGGTTACGAGCAGTACTTG. It is translated as CASAGRGYEQYL.

Ten or more counts support this clonotype. The J gene is TRBJ2-2, the V gene TRBV15; tentatively, D is TRBD2 (6 bases). The V and J ends lost 5 bases and 1 base respectively, with 17 bases between them. This CDR3 spans 17 amino acids. Germline V lookup: CDR1 LNHNV, CDR2 YYDKDF (reference sequence). CDR3 in amino acids: CATSGGTGSRNTGELFF. The CDR3 bases are TGTGCCACCAGCGGCGGGACGGGTTCAAGGAACACCGGGGAGCTGTTTTTT.

This chain uses TRBV7-2 with TRBJ2-2; weak D call: TRBD2 (6 bases). The CDR3 sequence is 13 residues long. V lost 3 bases, J lost 6 bases, and 8 bases lay in between. Germline V gene sequence: CDR1 SGHTA, CDR2 FQGNSA. The CDR3 sequence: CASSFREAGELFF. CDR3 nucleotide sequence: TGTGCCAGCAGCTTTAGGGAGGCCGGGGAGCTGTTTTTT.

The chain couples TRBV20-1 to TRBJ2-7; 9 nucleotides align to TRBD2. J lost 2 bases, V lost 0 bases, and 11 bases had no gene match. Looked up from germline, CDR1 is DFQATT and CDR2 is SNEGSKA (reference sequence). This CDR3 region has 17 residues. The CDR3 nucleotides are TGCAGTGCTAGAGATCGTCGACTAGCGGTAAAAACCTACGAGCAGTACTTC. Its protein is CSARDRRLAVKTYEQYF.

The chain is built from TRBV28 and TRBJ1-1; D remains ambiguous. The V gene lost 2 bases and the J gene lost 1 base, with 8 bases spanning the gap. From germline, CDR1 is MDHEN and CDR2 SYDVKM. CDR3 length: 14 residues. CDR3 residues: CASSLGIGNTEAFF. CDR3 nucleotide sequence: TGTGCCAGCAGTTTAGGGATAGGGAACACTGAAGCTTTCTTT.

Here the CDR3 DNA reads TGTGCCAGCATTGTGTGGGATGGGGACAGTTCTTCCTACGAGCAGTACTTC. Translated, it gives CASIVWDGDSSSYEQYF. This sequence joins TRBV7-2 and TRBJ2-7, with TRBD1 identical over 7 bases. The CDR3 totals 17 residues. With V trimmed by 7 bases and J by 1 base, 16 bases remained unmatched. Germline V gives CDR1 SGHTA, CDR2 FQGNSA. Using reference TRBV7-2 and TRBJ2-7 for the parts outside the CDR3, the full variable domain is GAGVSQSPSNKVTEKGKDVELRCDPISGHTALYWYRQSLGQGLEFLIYFQGNSAPDKSGLPSDRFSAERTGGSVSTLTIQRTQQEDSAVYLCASIVWDGDSSSYEQYFGPGTRLTVT.

This clonotype has more than one count but fewer than ten. This chain connects TRBV6-1 to TRBJ2-7; D not resolved. CDR1 and CDR2 (germline): MNHNS, SASEGT. CDR3 length: 14 residues. Trimming left V 7 bases short and J 2 bases short, with 15 bases between. CDR3 region: CASTQIGSTYEQYF. In DNA, the CDR3 is TGTGCCAGCACTCAGATTGGAAGTACCTACGAGCAGTACTTC.

The CDR3: CASSLKIPPYEQYF. The CDR3, as DNA: TGCGCCAGCAGCTTGAAGATACCTCCTTACGAGCAGTACTTC. The chain links TRBV5-1 to TRBJ2-7; D remains unclear. The length of the CDR3 is 14 residues. Between the trimmed V and J ends, which lost 1 base and 4 bases, there was a span of 12 bases. Per the germline V gene, CDR1 is SGHRS and CDR2 is YFSETQ.

This clonotype turned up a few times. The chain links TRBV7-2 to TRBJ2-6; no reliable D call. This CDR3 region has 15 residues. Germline-derived CDR1 and CDR2 are SGHTA and FQGNSA. The V and J ends lost 1 base and 3 bases respectively, with 7 bases between them. The CDR3: CASSLGGFGANVLTF. DNA of the CDR3: TGTGCCAGCAGCTTAGGTGGCTTTGGGGCCAACGTCCTGACTTTC. The full variable domain, completed using reference TRBV7-2 and TRBJ2-6, is GAGVSQSPSNKVTEKGKDVELRCDPISGHTALYWYRQSLGQGLEFLIYFQGNSAPDKSGLPSDRFSAERTGGSVSTLTIQRTQQEDSAVYLCASSLGGFGANVLTFGAGSRLTVL.